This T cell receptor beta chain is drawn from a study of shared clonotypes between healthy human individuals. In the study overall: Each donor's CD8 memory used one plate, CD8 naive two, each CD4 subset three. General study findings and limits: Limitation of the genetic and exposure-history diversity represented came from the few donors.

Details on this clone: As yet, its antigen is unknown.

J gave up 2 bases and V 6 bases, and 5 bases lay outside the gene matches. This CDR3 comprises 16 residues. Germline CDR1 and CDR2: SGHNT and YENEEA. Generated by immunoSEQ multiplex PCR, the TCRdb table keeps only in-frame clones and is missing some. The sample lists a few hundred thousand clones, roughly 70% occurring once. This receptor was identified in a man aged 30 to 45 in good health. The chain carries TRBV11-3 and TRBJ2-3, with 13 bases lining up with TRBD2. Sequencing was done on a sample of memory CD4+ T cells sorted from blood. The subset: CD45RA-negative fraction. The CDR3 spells CASSHGLAGATDTQYF. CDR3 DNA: TGTGCCAGCAGTCATGGACTAGCGGGAGCCACAGATACGCAGTATTTT.